The clone carrying this T cell receptor beta chain appeared once. Antigen specificity is unknown. This specimen belongs to a study of cytomegalovirus exposure and HLA in healthy donors. Study-wide findings and caveats: The authors reported that TCR beta sequences could predict HLA-A and HLA-B alleles. These predictions were accurate for most subjects in the first cohort. The study put 160 or so TCR beta chains on its list as cytomegalovirus-associated. Sequencing had likely introduced a cluster of highly shared sequence variants as an artifact. A further, later analysis showed that HLA-associated TCR beta chains (compared with equally common others) were more clonally expanded.

The PCR used 60 Vbeta and 13 Jbeta primers. Here immunoSEQ multiplex PCR was the method, and the copy in TCRdb shows in-frame clones only, minus some. Among under 200,000 clones, around three quarters were seen once, and the ten largest hold 1.5% to 2%. Per germline, CDR1 MNHEY and CDR2 SMNVEV (reference sequence). V gave up 5 bases and J gave up 0 bases; unmatched junction bases: 8. The CDR3 extends over 16 amino acids. Sequencing was carried out using PBMCs. The source of this sequence is a young woman in good health and CMV-seronegative. V is TRBV27 and J is TRBJ1-1, with TRBD1 matching over 8 bases. The chain's CDR3 is CASSPWTGSLNTEAFF. The CDR3 nucleotides read TGTGCCAGCAGTCCTTGGACAGGGAGCCTGAACACTGAAGCTTTCTTT.